Presented here are 15 T cell receptor beta chains from one specimen sequenced in a study of T cell changes during pregnancy in multiple sclerosis. Measured with immunoSEQ multiplex PCR; TCRdb has only the in-frame clones, and not every one. The table includes tens of thousands of clones, 90% to 95% detected once. The material was peripheral blood, obtained in the first trimester of pregnancy. These receptors originate from a female donor with multiple sclerosis, enrolled in a pregnancy study.

The V and J genes are TRBV2 and TRBJ2-6, with D maybe TRBD1 (6 bases). The V end lost 5 bases, the J end lost 0 bases, and 8 bases lay between the germline ends. This CDR3 spans 15 amino acids. Germline V gene lookup returns CDR1 SNHLY and CDR2 FYNNEI. The CDR3 spells CASSHRVSGANVLTF. The CDR3 DNA is TGTGCCAGCAGTCACAGGGTCTCTGGGGCCAACGTCCTGACTTTC.

The chain's CDR3 is CASSIFGVGGGNQPQHF. The CDR3 DNA is TGTGCCAGTAGTATCTTTGGGGTAGGGGGGGGCAATCAGCCCCAGCATTTT. V gene TRBV19 combines with J gene TRBJ1-5; D is perhaps TRBD1 (6 bases). Trimming shortened V by 3 bases and J by 2 bases, and 17 bases separated the two germline ends. The CDR3 is made up of 17 amino acids. The germline gives CDR1 LNHDA, CDR2 SQIVND (reference sequence).

This clone was seen once. The junction differs from germline at one of its ends, possibly a read error. The V and J genes are TRBV6-5 and TRBJ1-1; tentative D call: TRBD1 (6 bases). This CDR3 spans 9 amino acids. Germline V gene data show CDR1 as MNHEY and CDR2 as SVGAGI. CDR3 region: CASRGALSF. CDR3 DNA sequence: TGTGCCAGCAGGGGGGCACTCAGCTTT.

V is TRBV7-6 and J is TRBJ1-2; 12 nucleotides align to TRBD1. Germline CDR1 and CDR2: SGHVS and FNYEAQ. The CDR3 consists of 17 residues. J gave up 4 bases and V 4 bases, and 10 bases lay outside the gene matches. The CDR3 sequence is CASSSVPGQGATYGYTF. In DNA form, the CDR3 reads TGTGCCAGCAGCTCCGTCCCGGGACAGGGGGCGACCTATGGCTACACCTTC.

The rearrangement links TRBV7-6 to TRBJ2-2, with a weak D call TRBD1 (6 bases). Germline V gene data show CDR1 as SGHVS and CDR2 as FNYEAQ. Trimming left V 1 base short and J 1 base short, with 16 bases between. The length of the CDR3 is 18 residues. The chain's CDR3 is CASSLVSSGVVNTGELFF. For the CDR3, the DNA is TGTGCCAGCAGCTTAGTTTCTTCAGGGGTCGTGAACACCGGGGAGCTGTTTTTT.

The chain has TRBV6-5 and TRBJ1-3; 11 bases align to TRBD1. The CDR3 has 16 amino acids. The germline V gene has CDR1 MNHEY and CDR2 SVGAGI. V was pared by 1 base and J by 5 bases, with 4 bases of the junction left unmatched. The CDR3 DNA reads as TGTGCCAGCAGTTACTTAGGGACAGGGGGGAGAAACACCATATATTTT. Its translation: CASSYLGTGGRNTIYF.

The rearrangement uses TRBV29-1 and TRBJ1-4, with D uncertain. V was clipped by 1 base and J by 8 bases, with 14 bases between them. CDR3 length: 14 amino acids. Germline V gene lookup returns CDR1 SQVTM and CDR2 ANQGSEA. CDR3 sequence: CSVEAPYTGEKLFF. The DNA for the CDR3 is TGCAGCGTTGAAGCCCCGTATACGGGAGAAAAACTGTTTTTT.

This clone was recorded only once. This chain joins TRBV15 and TRBJ2-1; 14 nucleotides align to TRBD2. V trimming: 0 bases; J trimming: 7 bases; junction bases outside the gene matches: 14. This CDR3 is 20 amino acids long. Germline CDR1 is LNHNV and CDR2 is YYDKDF (reference sequence). Written as DNA, the CDR3 is TGTGCCACCAGCAGAGATCTAAGGACCGGACTAGCGGGGGGCCCGAATGAGCAGTTCTTC. It specifies CATSRDLRTGLAGGPNEQFF.

The V call is TRBV5-6, the J call TRBJ1-5, with D possibly being TRBD1 (6 bases). Germline assignment: CDR1 SGHDT and CDR2 YYEEEE. V lost 6 bases and J 5 bases, leaving 15 bases between the germline ends. The CDR3 consists of 14 residues. CDR3 sequence reads: CASNPGPGDQPQHF. For the CDR3, the DNA is TGTGCCAGCAACCCGGGGCCAGGGGATCAGCCCCAGCATTTT.

The chain carries TRBV10-3 and TRBJ2-7, with a possible D match to TRBD1 (5 bases). The CDR3 spans 11 residues. The germline V gene has CDR1 ENHRY and CDR2 SYGVKD. Trimming stripped 3 bases from V and 6 bases from J, with 6 bases between. CDR3 protein: CAISDGAEQYF. CDR3 DNA sequence: TGTGCCATCAGTGATGGGGCCGAGCAGTACTTC.

The chain joins TRBV4-1 to TRBJ2-7, with 8 bases matching TRBD2. Germline-derived CDR1 and CDR2 are MGHRA and YSYEKL. With V trimmed by 3 bases and J by 5 bases, 9 bases remained unmatched. The CDR3 consists of 15 residues. CDR3 coding DNA: TGCGCCAGCAGCCAGGAGATAGCGGGGTTCCACGAGCAGTACTTC. This translates into CASSQEIAGFHEQYF.

The CDR3 reads CASSPKMQSTDTQYF. CDR3 bases: TGCGCCAGCAGCCCCAAGATGCAGAGCACAGATACGCAGTATTTT. The chain is built from TRBV4-3 and TRBJ2-3; D is ambiguous. Trimming shortened V by 4 bases and J by 0 bases, and 11 bases separated the two germline ends. The CDR3 consists of 15 residues. Germline lookup yields CDR1 LGHNA and CDR2 YSLEER.

The chain couples TRBV19 to TRBJ1-1; D might be TRBD1 (6 bases). CDR3 length equals 15 residues. Germline lookup yields CDR1 LNHDA and CDR2 SQIVND (reference sequence). Trimming removed 5 bases at V and 6 bases at J, with 19 bases between. CDR3 loop: CASSGRGIRSAEAFF. The CDR3 DNA is TGTGCCAGTAGTGGGAGGGGGATAAGGAGCGCTGAAGCTTTCTTT.

The chain uses TRBV6-5 and TRBJ1-1; 9 bases line up with TRBD1. The CDR3 is made up of 14 amino acids. Germline V lookup: CDR1 MNHEY, CDR2 SVGAGI. Trimming took 4 bases from V and 5 from J; bases not matched to a gene: 5. This chain's CDR3 is CASSLGTGLTEAFF. The CDR3 DNA reads TGTGCCAGCAGTTTGGGGACAGGGCTTACTGAAGCTTTCTTT.

The rearrangement joins TRBV7-2 to TRBJ2-3, with a tentative D call TRBD1 (6 bases). CDR3 length: 17 residues. The germline gives CDR1 SGHTA, CDR2 FQGNSA. The V and J ends lost 5 bases and 2 bases respectively, with 20 bases between them. The CDR3 DNA follows: TGTGCCAGCAGCCCCCCACAGGGCGTCTTAATCACAGATACGCAGTATTTT. This translates into CASSPPQGVLITDTQYF.